This TCR beta chain was found in a study of blood T cell repertoires in COVID-19 (dated by TCRdb to the early 2020s). Some background on the complete study: Samples from collaborators originated in the United States, Italy and Spain and spanned both the acute and convalescent phases of COVID-19. Where available, HLA class I and class II types were taken from metadata supplied by the sample provider and were not determined by assay-based typing. Subjects who had been exposed to COVID-19, were actively infected with it, or had recovered from it provided the deeply sampled blood TCRbeta repertoires that made up the dataset. The samples were drawn from the first 160 participants of the ongoing ImmuneRACE study and from 950 to 1,500 subjects provided by 6 global collaborators. The repertoires were made available in a free public database intended to serve as a resource for research on the immune response to SARS-CoV-2. The material from the prospective study consisted of cDNA or gDNA derived from T cells, B-cell-depleted T cells, or PBMCs. Sample metadata almost always included a de-identified subject ID, COVID-19 status, age in years and sex.

TCRbeta CDR3 regions were amplified from genomic DNA by means of the immunoSEQ Assay, a bias-controlled multiplex PCR. The authors' pipeline ran thus. Nucleated cell counts per sample were estimated from amplification of reference gene primers within the assay. To quantify the absolute abundance of each unique TCRbeta CDR3 rearrangement, sequence reads were collapsed and filtered. For each sample, productive Simpson clonality was calculated by taking the square root of Simpson's diversity index across productive rearrangements. The clones in this table, taken by TCRdb from immuneACCESS, are in-frame only. Not every clone is retained; where verified, under half of the shortfall comes from an unresolved V gene, and the cause of the rest is unknown. V and J calls and clone size follow that table, whereas D and trimming were derived from the DNA. The sample table shows 270,000 or so clones, and 88% are seen once. 1.2% of the sample is in the top ten clones.

Participants in the prospective study were enrolled through a virtual design, were aged roughly 18 to 100 years, and lived in some 24 United States geographic areas. In the prospective study, participants were assigned to cohorts based on the clinical history participants reported in a screening survey and a study questionnaire. Each participant in the prospective study had whole blood, serum and a nasopharyngeal or oropharyngeal swab collected by mobile phlebotomists. Over a 2-month period, participants in the prospective study had the option of providing additional blood draws and questionnaires. Before DNA extraction, blood samples from the prospective study were shipped at room temperature or frozen. Overall study results and their limits: The quantity of clinical and demographic metadata differed by source and by participant and was supplied without curation.

The germline V gene (reference sequence) specifies MNHEY as CDR1 and SMNVEV as CDR2. The germline ends are 14 bases apart after V is trimmed by 5 bases and J by 9 bases. CDR3 length: 13 amino acids, cysteine to phenylalanine. This entry keeps only the CDR3 DNA: 39 bases, framed from base 1. Concerning this clone: Its antigen is currently not known. Base qualities were left out, and no much larger clone turns up one base away.

This receptor was identified in a woman aged 40 to 55 with acute COVID-19. Recombination connected TRBV27 to TRBJ2-1; 5 matching bases give a weak D call of TRBD2. Material for sequencing was PBMCs or T cells enriched from blood (not recorded which). The nucleotide sequence reads TGTGCCAGCAGTCTTCCCCCGGCGGGTGAGCAGTTCTTC. Its translation reads: CASSLPPAGEQFF.